This T cell receptor beta chain was documented in a study of blood T cell repertoires in COVID-19. Ages ranged from roughly 18 to 100 years, with residence in about two dozen US areas. Deletions cut 6 bases from V and 6 bases from J, with 15 bases between. This CDR3 region has 13 residues. The germline V gene encodes CDR1 GTSNPN and CDR2 SVGIG (reference sequence). In the authors' workflow: Counts of nucleated cells, estimated from reference gene primer amplification, were obtained. Only in-frame clones appear in the TCRdb table, and some are missing; sequencing was by immunoSEQ multiplex PCR. The DNA was the basis for D and trimming; V, J and clone size are from that table. The repertoire includes more than 200,000 clones, around 92% of them detected once, and 3.5% to 4% sits in the top ten.

What was sequenced was PBMCs or T cells enriched from blood (not recorded which). The sequence was obtained from a woman in her thirties with acute COVID-19. V usage is TRBV30 and J usage is TRBJ1-5; D perhaps matches TRBD1 (5 bases). The CDR3 DNA follows: TGTGCCTGCTCCGACAGAGCGACTCAGCCCCAGCATTTT. This gives the protein CACSDRATQPQHF.